The TCR beta chain described here comes from a study of breast tumors, draining lymph nodes, adjacent tissues. Axillary draining lymph nodes of breast cancer patients supplied the node samples. This clonotype was recorded at least ten times. Antigen: not known. TCRdb reprocessed the multiplex PCR reads via MiXCR and lists one record per CDR3 protein. The sample has about 180,000 distinct CDR3 sequences, roughly 30% seen once. The study, taken as a whole, reports: That most tumor T cells come from lymph nodes remained unproven. Data fit most tumor T cells coming from lymph node, expanding in tumor. Tumor repertoires ranked between lymph nodes and nontumor tissue in diversity, with V and J gene preferences.

The germline gives CDR1 SEHNR, CDR2 FQNEAQ (reference sequence). V was clipped by 3 bases and J by 6 bases, with 6 bases between them. This CDR3 contains 13 residues. The V gene is TRBV7-9, the J gene TRBJ1-6; D is unclear. The TCR was taken from a female donor with breast cancer. Some clones in this sample may be carry-over from other donors' samples. Sequencing was done on a sample of axillary lymph node tissue. The DNA for the CDR3 is TGTGCCAGCAGCTTCCAAACTAATTCACCCCTCCACTTT. The encoded protein is CASSFQTNSPLHF.